Reported below is one TCR beta chain. Its antigen is as yet unknown. Method: immunoSEQ multiplex PCR; TCRdb's copy keeps in-frame clones and lacks some. Of tens of thousands of clones listed, roughly 82% were seen once; the top ten hold 8.9%. These data come from a study of a mutant IDH1 vaccine in newly diagnosed glioma. Turning to the study itself: The earlier regimen, radiotherapy, temozolomide, or both, was most often both. Points from the study as a whole: It was about 95% of patients that developed vaccine-induced immune responses.

The germline CDR1 and CDR2 sequences are SGHTA and FQGNSA. This CDR3 is 17 amino acids long. Germline trimming cut 5 bases from V and 1 base from J; bases unmatched to any gene: 9. Noted time point: week 47, end of study. Vaccine doses each comprised 300 ug of mutant IDH1 20-mer peptide, with topical imiquimod. V usage is TRBV7-2 and J usage is TRBJ2-3, with TRBD2 matching over 10 bases. The sequence came from a man between 40 and 49 years old with glioma. The sequencing here drew on PBMCs, taken from a glioma patient whose treatment included an IDH1 peptide vaccine. CDR3 bases: TGTGCCAGCAGCCCAGCGGGAGGGACGCGGGGCACAGATACGCAGTATTTT. Amino acid sequence: CASSPAGGTRGTDTQYF.